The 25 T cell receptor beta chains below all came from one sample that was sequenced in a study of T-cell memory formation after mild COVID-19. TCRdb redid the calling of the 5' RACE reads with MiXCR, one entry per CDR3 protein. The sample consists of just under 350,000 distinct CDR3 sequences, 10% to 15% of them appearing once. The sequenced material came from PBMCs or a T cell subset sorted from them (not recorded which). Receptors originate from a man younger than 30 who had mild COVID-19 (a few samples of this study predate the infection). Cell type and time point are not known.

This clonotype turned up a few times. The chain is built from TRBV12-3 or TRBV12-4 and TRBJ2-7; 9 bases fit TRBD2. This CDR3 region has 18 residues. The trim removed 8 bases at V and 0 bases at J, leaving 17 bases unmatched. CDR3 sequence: CASPPGWTSDADSYEQYV. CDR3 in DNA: TGTGCCAGCCCCCCTGGATGGACTAGCGACGCTGACTCCTACGAGCAGTACGTC.

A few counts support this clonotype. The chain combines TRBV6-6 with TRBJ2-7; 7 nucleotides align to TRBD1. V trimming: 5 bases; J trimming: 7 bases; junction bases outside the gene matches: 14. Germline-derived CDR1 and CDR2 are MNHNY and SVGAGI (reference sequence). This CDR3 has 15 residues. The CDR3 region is CASSPRKEGAREQYV. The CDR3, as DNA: TGTGCCAGCAGTCCCCGGAAAGAGGGGGCCCGAGAGCAGTACGTC.

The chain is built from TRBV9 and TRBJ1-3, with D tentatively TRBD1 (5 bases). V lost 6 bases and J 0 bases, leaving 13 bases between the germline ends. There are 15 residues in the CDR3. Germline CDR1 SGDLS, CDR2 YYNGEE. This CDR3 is CASNPGTDSGNTIYF. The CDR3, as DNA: TGTGCCAGCAACCCTGGGACTGACTCTGGAAACACCATATATTTT. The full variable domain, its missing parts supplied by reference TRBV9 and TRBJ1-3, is DSGVTQTPKHLITATGQRVTLRCSPRSGDLSVYWYQQSLDQGLQFLIQYYNGEERAKGNILERFSAQQFPDLHSELNLSSLELGDSALYFCASNPGTDSGNTIYFGEGSWLTVV.

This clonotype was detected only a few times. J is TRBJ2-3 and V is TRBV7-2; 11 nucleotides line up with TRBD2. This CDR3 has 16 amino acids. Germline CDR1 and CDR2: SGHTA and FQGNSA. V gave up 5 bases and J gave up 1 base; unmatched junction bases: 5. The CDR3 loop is CASSLLTSGGTDTQYF. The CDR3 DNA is TGTGCCAGCAGCCTCCTGACTAGCGGGGGCACAGATACGCAGTATTTT.

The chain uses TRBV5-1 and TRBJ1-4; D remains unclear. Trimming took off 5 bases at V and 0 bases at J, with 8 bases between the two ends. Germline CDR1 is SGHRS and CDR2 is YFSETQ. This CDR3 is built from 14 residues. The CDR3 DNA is TGCGCCAGCAGTGCGGCTGCAACTAATGAAAAACTGTTTTTT. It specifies CASSAAATNEKLFF.

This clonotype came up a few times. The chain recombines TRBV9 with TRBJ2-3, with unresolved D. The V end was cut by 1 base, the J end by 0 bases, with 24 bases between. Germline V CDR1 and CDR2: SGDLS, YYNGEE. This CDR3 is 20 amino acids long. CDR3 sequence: CASSVRASRSWPPSTDTQYF. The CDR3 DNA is TGTGCCAGCAGCGTAAGAGCCTCCCGAAGTTGGCCTCCTAGCACAGATACGCAGTATTTT.

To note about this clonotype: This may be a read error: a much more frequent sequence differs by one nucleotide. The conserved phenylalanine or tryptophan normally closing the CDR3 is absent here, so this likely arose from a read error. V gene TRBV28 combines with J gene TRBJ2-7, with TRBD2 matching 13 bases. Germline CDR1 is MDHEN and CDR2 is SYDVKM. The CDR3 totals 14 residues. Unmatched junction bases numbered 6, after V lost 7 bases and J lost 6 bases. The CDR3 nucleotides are TGTGCCAGCATTAGGACTAGCGGGGGTTTCGAGCAGTACATC. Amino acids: CASIRTSGGFEQYI.

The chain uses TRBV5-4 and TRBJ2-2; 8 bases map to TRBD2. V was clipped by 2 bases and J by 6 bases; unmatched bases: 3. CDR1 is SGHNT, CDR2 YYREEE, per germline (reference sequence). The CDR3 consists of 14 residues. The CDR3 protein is CASSFRGGPGELFF. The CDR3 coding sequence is TGTGCCAGCAGCTTTCGGGGGGGCCCCGGGGAGCTGTTTTTT. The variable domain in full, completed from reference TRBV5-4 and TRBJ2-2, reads ETGVTQSPTHLIKTRGQQVTLRCSSQSGHNTVSWYQQALGQGPQFIFQYYREEENGRGNFPPRFSGLQFPNYSSELNVNALELDDSALYLCASSFRGGPGELFFGEGSRLTVL.

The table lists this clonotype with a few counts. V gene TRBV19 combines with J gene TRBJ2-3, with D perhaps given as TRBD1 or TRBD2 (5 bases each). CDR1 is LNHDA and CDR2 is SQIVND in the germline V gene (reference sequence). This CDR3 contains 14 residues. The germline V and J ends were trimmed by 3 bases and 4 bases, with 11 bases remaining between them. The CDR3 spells CASSMVGDADTQYF. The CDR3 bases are TGTGCCAGTAGTATGGTGGGGGACGCAGATACGCAGTATTTT.

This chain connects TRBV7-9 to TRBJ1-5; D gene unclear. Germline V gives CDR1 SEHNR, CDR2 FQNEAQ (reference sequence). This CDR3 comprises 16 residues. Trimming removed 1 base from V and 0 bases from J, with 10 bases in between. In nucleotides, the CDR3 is TGTGCCAGCAGCTTAGATGAAGGCTATAGCAATCAGCCCCAGCATTTT. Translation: CASSLDEGYSNQPQHF. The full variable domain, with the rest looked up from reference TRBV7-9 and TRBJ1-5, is DTGVSQNPRHKITKRGQNVTFRCDPISEHNRLYWYRQTLGQGPEFLTYFQNEAQLEKSRLLSDRFSAERPKGSFSTLEIQRTEQGDSAMYLCASSLDEGYSNQPQHFGDGTRLSIL.

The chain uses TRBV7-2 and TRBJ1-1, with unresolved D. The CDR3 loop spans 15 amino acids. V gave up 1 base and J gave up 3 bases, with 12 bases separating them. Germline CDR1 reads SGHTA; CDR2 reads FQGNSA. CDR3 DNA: TGTGCCAGCAGCTTAGAAGTCGGGGTGTACACTGAAGCTTTCTTT. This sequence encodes CASSLEVGVYTEAFF.

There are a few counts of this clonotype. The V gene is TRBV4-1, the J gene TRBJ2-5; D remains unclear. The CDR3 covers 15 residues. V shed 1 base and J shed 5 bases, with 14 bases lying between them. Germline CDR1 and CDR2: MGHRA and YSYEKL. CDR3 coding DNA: TGCGCCAGCAGCCAAGTGAGGTCCTCCTGGGAGACCCAGTACTTC. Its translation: CASSQVRSSWETQYF.

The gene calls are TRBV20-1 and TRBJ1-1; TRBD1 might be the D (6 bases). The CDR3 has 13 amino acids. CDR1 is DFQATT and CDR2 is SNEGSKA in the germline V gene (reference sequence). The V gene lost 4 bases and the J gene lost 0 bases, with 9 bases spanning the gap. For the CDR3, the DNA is TGCAGTGCTACAGGGGTAATGAACACTGAAGCTTTCTTT. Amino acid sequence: CSATGVMNTEAFF.

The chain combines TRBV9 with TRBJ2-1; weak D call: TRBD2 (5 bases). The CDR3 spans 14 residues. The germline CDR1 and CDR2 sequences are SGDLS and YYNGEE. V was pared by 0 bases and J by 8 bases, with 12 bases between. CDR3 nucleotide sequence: TGTGCCAGCAGCGTAGTATCCCCTAGCCATGAGCAGTTCTTC. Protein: CASSVVSPSHEQFF.

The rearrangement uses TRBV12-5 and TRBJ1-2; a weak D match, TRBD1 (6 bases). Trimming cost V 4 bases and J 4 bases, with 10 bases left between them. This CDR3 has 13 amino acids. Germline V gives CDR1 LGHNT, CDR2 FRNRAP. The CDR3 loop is CASGSQGTYGYTF. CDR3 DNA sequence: TGTGCTAGTGGTTCTCAGGGGACCTATGGCTACACCTTC.

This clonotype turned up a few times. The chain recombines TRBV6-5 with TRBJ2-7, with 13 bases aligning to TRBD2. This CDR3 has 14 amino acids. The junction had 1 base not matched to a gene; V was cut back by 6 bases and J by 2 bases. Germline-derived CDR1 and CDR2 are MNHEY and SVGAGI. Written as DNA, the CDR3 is TGTGCCAGCAGGGGGACTAGCGGGGCCTACGAGCAGTACTTC. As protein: CASRGTSGAYEQYF.

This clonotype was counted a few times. The CDR3 protein is CASSVGSSPETQYF. CDR3 sequence (DNA): TGTGCCAGCAGCGTAGGAAGTAGTCCCGAGACCCAGTACTTC. The gene calls are TRBV9 and TRBJ2-5; D is unclear. The CDR3 has 14 residues. CDR1 and CDR2 (germline): SGDLS, YYNGEE. The V gene lost 0 bases and the J gene lost 5 bases, with 11 bases spanning the gap. The full variable domain, with the rest looked up from reference TRBV9 and TRBJ2-5, is DSGVTQTPKHLITATGQRVTLRCSPRSGDLSVYWYQQSLDQGLQFLIQYYNGEERAKGNILERFSAQQFPDLHSELNLSSLELGDSALYFCASSVGSSPETQYFGPGTRLLVL.

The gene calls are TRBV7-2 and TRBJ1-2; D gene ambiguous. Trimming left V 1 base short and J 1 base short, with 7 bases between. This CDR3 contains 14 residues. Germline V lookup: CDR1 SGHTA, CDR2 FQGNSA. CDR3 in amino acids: CASSLGQNNYGYTF. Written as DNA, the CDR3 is TGTGCCAGCAGCTTAGGGCAGAATAACTATGGCTACACCTTC.

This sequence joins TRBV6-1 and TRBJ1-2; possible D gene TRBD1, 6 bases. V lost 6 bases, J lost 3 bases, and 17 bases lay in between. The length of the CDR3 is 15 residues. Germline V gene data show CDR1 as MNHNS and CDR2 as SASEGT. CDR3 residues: CASRQFRGSDYGYTF. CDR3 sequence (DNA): TGTGCCAGCAGACAATTCAGGGGTTCGGACTATGGCTACACCTTC.

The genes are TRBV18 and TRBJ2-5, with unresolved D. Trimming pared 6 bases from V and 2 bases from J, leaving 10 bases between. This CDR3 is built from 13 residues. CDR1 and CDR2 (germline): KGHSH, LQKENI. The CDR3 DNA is TGTGCCAGCTCCGAGACACTTCAAGAGACCCAGTACTTC. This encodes CASSETLQETQYF.

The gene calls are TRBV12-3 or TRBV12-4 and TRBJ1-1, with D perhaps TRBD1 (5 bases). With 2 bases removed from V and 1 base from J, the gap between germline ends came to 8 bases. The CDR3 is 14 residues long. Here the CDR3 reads CASSLLQGNTEAFF. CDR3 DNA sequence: TGTGCCAGCAGTTTACTTCAGGGGAACACTGAAGCTTTCTTT.

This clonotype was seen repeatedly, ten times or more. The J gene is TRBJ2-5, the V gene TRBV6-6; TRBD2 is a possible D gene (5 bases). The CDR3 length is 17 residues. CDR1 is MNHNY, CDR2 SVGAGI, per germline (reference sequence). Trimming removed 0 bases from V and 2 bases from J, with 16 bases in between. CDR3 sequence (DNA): TGTGCCAGCAGTTACTCAACGAGGGAGCCCCTACAAGAGACCCAGTACTTC. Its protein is CASSYSTREPLQETQYF.

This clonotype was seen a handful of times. CDR3 loop: CAWSVQPPELFF. Written as DNA, the CDR3 is TGTGCCTGGAGTGTACAACCCCCGGAGCTGTTTTTT. The chain links TRBV30 to TRBJ2-2, with unresolved D. The CDR3 spans 12 residues. The V and J ends lost 0 bases and 10 bases respectively, with 9 bases between them. CDR1 is GTSNPN and CDR2 is SVGIG in the germline V gene (reference sequence).

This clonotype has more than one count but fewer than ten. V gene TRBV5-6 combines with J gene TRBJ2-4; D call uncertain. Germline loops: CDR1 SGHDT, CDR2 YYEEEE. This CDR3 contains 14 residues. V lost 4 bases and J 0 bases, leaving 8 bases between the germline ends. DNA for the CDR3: TGTGCCAGCAGCCGCCGGGCAGCCAAAAACATTCAGTACTTC. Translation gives CASSRRAAKNIQYF.

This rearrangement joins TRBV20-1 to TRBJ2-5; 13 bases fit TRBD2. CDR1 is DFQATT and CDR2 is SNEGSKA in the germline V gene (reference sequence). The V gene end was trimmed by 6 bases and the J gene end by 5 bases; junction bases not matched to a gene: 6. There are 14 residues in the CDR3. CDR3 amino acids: CSAAKGLAGETQYF. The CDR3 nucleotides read TGCAGTGCCGCCAAGGGACTAGCGGGGGAGACCCAGTACTTC.